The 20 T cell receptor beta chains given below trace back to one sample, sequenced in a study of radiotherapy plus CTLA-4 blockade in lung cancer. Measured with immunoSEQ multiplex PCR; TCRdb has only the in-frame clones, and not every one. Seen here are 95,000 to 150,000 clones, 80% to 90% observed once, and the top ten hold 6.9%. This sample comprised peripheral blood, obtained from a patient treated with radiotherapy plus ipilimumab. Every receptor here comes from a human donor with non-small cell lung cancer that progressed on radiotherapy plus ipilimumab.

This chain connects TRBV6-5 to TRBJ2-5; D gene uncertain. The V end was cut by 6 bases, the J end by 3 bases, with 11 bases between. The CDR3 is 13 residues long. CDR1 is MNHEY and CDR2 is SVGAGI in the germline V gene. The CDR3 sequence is CASRPTAKETQYF. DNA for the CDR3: TGTGCCAGCAGACCGACGGCCAAAGAGACCCAGTACTTC.

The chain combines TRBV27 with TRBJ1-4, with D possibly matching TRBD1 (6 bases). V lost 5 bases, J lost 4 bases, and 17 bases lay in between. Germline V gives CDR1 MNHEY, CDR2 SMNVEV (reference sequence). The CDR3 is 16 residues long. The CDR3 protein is CASSPQGKGDNEKLFF. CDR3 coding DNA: TGTGCCAGCAGTCCCCAGGGGAAGGGAGATAATGAAAAACTGTTTTTT.

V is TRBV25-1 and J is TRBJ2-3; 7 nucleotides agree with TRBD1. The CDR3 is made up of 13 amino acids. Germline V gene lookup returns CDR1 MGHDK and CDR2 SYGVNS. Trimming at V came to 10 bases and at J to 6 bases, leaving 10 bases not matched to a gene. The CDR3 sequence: CATGTANTDTQYF. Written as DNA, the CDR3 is TGTGCCACCGGGACAGCAAATACCGATACGCAGTATTTT.

The CDR3 coding sequence is TGTGCCAGCATCCCGGACAGGGTGGCCGCCGGGGAGCTGTTTTTT. Encoded protein: CASIPDRVAAGELFF. This chain links TRBV6-1 with TRBJ2-2, with TRBD1 matching over 8 bases. Germline values: CDR1 MNHNS, CDR2 SASEGT. V dropped 7 bases and J dropped 6; count of bases not matched to a gene: 10. There are 15 residues in the CDR3.

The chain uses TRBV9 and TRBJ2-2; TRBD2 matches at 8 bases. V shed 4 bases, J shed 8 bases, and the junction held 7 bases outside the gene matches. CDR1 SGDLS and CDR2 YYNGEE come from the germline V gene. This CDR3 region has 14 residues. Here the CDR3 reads CASSPAGAGGELFF. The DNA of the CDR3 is TGTGCCAGCAGCCCAGCGGGAGCGGGGGGGGAGCTGTTTTTT.

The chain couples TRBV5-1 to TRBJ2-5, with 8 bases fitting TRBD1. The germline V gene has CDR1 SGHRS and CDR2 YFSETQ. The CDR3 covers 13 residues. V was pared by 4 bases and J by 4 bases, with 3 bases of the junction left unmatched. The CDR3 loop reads CASSGGQGETQYF. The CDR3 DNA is TGCGCCAGCAGCGGAGGACAGGGAGAGACCCAGTACTTC.

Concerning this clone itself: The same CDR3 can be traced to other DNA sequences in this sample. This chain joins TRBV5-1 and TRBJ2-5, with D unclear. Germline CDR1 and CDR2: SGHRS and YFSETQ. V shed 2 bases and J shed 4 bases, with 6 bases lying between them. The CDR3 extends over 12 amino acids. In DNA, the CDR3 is TGCGCCAGCAGCTTAGCAGGAGAGACCCAGTACTTC. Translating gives CASSLAGETQYF.

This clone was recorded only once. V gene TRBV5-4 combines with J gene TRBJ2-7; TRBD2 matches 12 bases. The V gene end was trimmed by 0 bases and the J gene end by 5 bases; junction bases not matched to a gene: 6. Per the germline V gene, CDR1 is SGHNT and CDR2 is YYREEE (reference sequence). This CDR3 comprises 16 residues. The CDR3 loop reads CASSLALAGGRDEQYF. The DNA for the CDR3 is TGTGCCAGCAGCTTGGCCCTAGCGGGAGGGCGGGACGAGCAGTACTTC.

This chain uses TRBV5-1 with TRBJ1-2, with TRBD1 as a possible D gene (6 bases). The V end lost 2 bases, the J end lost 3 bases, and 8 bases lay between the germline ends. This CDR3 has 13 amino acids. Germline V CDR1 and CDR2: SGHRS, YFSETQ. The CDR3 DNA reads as TGCGCCAGCAGCTTAAGGGGGGACTATGGCTACACCTTC. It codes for CASSLRGDYGYTF. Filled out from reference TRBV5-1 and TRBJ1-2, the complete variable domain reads KAGVTQTPRYLIKTRGQQVTLSCSPISGHRSVSWYQQTPGQGLQFLFEYFSETQRNKGNFPGRFSGRQFSNSRSEMNVSTLELGDSALYLCASSLRGDYGYTFGSGTRLTVV.

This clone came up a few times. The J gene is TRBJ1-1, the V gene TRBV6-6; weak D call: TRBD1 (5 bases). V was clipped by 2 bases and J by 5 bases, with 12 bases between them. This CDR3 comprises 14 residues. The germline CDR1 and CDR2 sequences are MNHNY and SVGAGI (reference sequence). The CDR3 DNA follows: TGTGCCAGCAGTTACGGGGACCCGTCGACTGAAGCTTTCTTT. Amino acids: CASSYGDPSTEAFF.

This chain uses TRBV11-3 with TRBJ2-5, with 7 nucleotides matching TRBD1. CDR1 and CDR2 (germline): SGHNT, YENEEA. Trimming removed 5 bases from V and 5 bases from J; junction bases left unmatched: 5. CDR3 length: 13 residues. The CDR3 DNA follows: TGTGCCAGCAGCAACAGGGGCAGGGAGACCCAGTACTTC. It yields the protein CASSNRGRETQYF.

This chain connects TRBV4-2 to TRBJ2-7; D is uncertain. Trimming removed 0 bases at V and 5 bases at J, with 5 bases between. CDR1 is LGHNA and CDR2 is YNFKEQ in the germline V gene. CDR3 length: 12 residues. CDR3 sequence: CASSQEGNEQYF. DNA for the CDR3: TGTGCCAGCAGCCAAGAGGGCAACGAGCAGTACTTC.

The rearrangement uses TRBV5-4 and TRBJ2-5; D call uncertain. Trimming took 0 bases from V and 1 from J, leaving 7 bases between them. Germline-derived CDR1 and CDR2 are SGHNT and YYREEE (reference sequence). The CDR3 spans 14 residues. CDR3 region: CASSLAVSQETQYF. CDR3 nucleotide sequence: TGTGCCAGCAGCTTGGCGGTCAGCCAAGAGACCCAGTACTTC.

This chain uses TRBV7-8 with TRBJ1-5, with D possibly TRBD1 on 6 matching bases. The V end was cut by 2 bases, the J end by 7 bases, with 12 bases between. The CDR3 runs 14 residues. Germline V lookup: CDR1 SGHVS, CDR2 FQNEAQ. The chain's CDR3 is CASSLNDRPQPQHF. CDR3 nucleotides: TGTGCCAGCAGCTTAAATGACAGGCCCCAGCCCCAGCATTTT.

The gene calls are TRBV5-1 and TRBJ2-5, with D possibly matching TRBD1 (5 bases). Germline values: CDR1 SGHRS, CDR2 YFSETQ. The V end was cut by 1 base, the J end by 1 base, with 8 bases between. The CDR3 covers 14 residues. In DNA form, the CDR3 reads TGCGCCAGCAGCTTGACAGGATTCCAAGAGACCCAGTACTTC. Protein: CASSLTGFQETQYF.

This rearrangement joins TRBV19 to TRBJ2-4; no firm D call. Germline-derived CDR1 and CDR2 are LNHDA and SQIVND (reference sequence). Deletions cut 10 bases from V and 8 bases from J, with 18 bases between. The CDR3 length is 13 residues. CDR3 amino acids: CAKPRPSADIQYF. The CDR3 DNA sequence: TGTGCCAAACCCCGACCCAGCGCGGACATTCAGTACTTC.

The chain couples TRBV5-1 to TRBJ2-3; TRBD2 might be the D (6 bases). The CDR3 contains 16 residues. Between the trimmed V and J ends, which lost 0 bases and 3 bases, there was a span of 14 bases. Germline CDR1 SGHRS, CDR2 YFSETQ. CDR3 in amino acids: CASSLEGYGTTDTQYF. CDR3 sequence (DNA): TGCGCCAGCAGCTTGGAGGGTTACGGGACTACAGATACGCAGTATTTT.

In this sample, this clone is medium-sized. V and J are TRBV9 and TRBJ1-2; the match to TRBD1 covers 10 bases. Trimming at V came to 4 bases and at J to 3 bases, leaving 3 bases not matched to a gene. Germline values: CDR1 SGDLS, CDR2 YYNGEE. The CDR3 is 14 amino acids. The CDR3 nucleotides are TGTGCCAGCAGCTACGGACAGGGGGACTATGGCTACACCTTC. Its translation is CASSYGQGDYGYTF.

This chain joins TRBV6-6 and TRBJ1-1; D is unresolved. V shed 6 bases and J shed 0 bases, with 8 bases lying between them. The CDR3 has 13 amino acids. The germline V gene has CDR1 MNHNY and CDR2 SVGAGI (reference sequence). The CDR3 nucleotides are TGTGCCAGCAGCTCTCAAGTGAACACTGAAGCTTTCTTT. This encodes CASSSQVNTEAFF.

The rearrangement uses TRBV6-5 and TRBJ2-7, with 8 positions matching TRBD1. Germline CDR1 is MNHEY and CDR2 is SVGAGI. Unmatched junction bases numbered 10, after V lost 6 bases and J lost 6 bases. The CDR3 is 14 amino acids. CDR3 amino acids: CASRRGQGGGEQYF. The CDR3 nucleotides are TGTGCCAGCAGAAGAGGACAGGGCGGCGGCGAGCAGTACTTC.